This entry features one T cell receptor beta chain sequence. Germline V CDR1 and CDR2: SGHRS, YFSETQ. The CDR3 totals 19 residues. V lost 2 bases to trimming and J lost 7 bases; unmatched junction nucleotides: 22. The data are from a study of pediatric ulcerative colitis. Using immunoSEQ multiplex PCR, the repertoire was profiled, and TCRdb retains in-frame clones only, with some absent. The profile covers 45,000 to 75,000 clones, with over 70% appearing a single time and about 1.5% taken by the ten largest. The sequenced material came from blood. The receptor's source is a boy aged 5 to 17 who was a control in a study of pediatric ulcerative colitis. V usage is TRBV5-1 and J usage is TRBJ2-3, with 7 bases matching TRBD1. The CDR3 DNA is TGCGCCAGCAGCTTCGACCCAGACAGGGTAGAATTCTTAAGGTATACGCAGTATTTT. Translation gives CASSFDPDRVEFLRYTQYF.